These 16 T cell receptor beta chains were all obtained from the same sample, sequenced in a study of control samples from healthy donors and cancer patients. Libraries were prepared by immunoSEQ multiplex PCR; TCRdb keeps only in-frame clonotypes and omits some of them. The sample carries about 98,000 clones, around 82% recorded once. Sequenced material: blood. The receptors originated from a man in his sixties in good health.

V and J are TRBV28 and TRBJ2-4, with TRBD1 identical over 9 bases. Germline V gene sequence: CDR1 MDHEN, CDR2 SYDVKM. J gave up 8 bases and V 4 bases, and 15 bases lay outside the gene matches. There are 17 residues in the CDR3. CDR3 sequence reads: CASSSPGTGIFRYIQYF. The DNA for the CDR3 is TGTGCCAGCAGTTCCCCCGGGACAGGGATATTTAGGTACATTCAGTACTTC.

This chain uses TRBV19 with TRBJ2-3; D is uncertain. Per the germline V gene, CDR1 is LNHDA and CDR2 is SQIVND (reference sequence). The CDR3 contains 14 residues. V was trimmed by 2 bases and J by 0 bases, leaving 6 bases between them. CDR3 protein: CASSISVSTDTQYF. DNA for the CDR3: TGTGCCAGTAGTATAAGTGTTAGCACAGATACGCAGTATTTT.

This chain connects TRBV30 to TRBJ2-1, with a possible D match to TRBD2 (5 bases). Germline values: CDR1 GTSNPN, CDR2 SVGIG (reference sequence). V was cut by 4 bases and J by 4 bases, with 11 bases left in between. The CDR3 has 13 amino acids. The CDR3 DNA reads as TGTGCCTGGAAAGTAGCGCTATACAATGAGCAGTTCTTC. Protein: CAWKVALYNEQFF.

This clone was counted between two and nine times. The chain is built from TRBV12-5 and TRBJ1-1; D perhaps matches TRBD1 (5 bases). V lost 3 bases, J lost 1 base, and 15 bases lay in between. CDR3 size: 16 residues. Germline CDR1 is LGHNT and CDR2 is FRNRAP. This chain's CDR3 is CASGFWVPGENTEAFF. The CDR3 DNA follows: TGTGCTAGTGGTTTTTGGGTTCCGGGGGAGAACACTGAAGCTTTCTTT.

The chain couples TRBV7-2 to TRBJ2-3; 11 bases line up with TRBD2. Germline loops: CDR1 SGHTA, CDR2 FQGNSA. The J segment lost 11 bases and the V segment lost 4 bases, leaving 2 bases of the junction unmatched. The CDR3 spans 12 residues. The CDR3 reads CASSSSGGQQYF. The CDR3 bases are TGTGCCAGCAGCTCTAGCGGGGGGCAGCAGTATTTT.

The chain couples TRBV5-4 to TRBJ2-3; 10 bases line up with TRBD2. CDR1 is SGHNT, CDR2 YYREEE, per germline (reference sequence). The CDR3 length is 19 residues. The V segment lost 1 base and the J segment 0 bases; nucleotides outside the gene matches: 11. CDR3 sequence reads: CASSLSGRLAGHSTDTQYF. CDR3 DNA sequence: TGTGCCAGCAGCTTGTCAGGCCGACTAGCGGGCCATAGCACAGATACGCAGTATTTT.

The chain combines TRBV5-1 with TRBJ1-1; 8 bases line up with TRBD1. The ends lost 6 bases at V and 0 bases at J; junction bases unmatched: 7. The germline CDR1 and CDR2 sequences are SGHRS and YFSETQ. This CDR3 spans 15 amino acids. As DNA, the CDR3 is TGCGCCAGCACCAAAGGGGACAGGATGAACACTGAAGCTTTCTTT. Its translation is CASTKGDRMNTEAFF.

The V gene is TRBV6-6, the J gene TRBJ2-2, with 10 bases lining up with TRBD2. CDR3 length: 15 amino acids. Germline values: CDR1 MNHNY, CDR2 SVGAGI (reference sequence). V shed 5 bases, J shed 4 bases, and the junction held 4 bases outside the gene matches. The CDR3 region has the DNA TGTGCCAGCAGTGCGGGACTAGCGTCCACCGGGGAGCTGTTTTTT. Residues: CASSAGLASTGELFF.

This chain connects TRBV3-1 (or the pseudogene TRBV3-2) to TRBJ1-5, with 8 bases identical to TRBD1. The ends lost 1 base at V and 2 bases at J; junction bases unmatched: 7. The germline V gene has CDR1 LGHDT and CDR2 YNNKEL (reference sequence). This CDR3 is 17 amino acids long. CDR3 nucleotide sequence: TGTGCCAGCAGCCAAGGGGCAGGGGGCTTGGGCAATCAGCCCCAGCATTTT. This gives the protein CASSQGAGGLGNQPQHF.

The chain carries TRBV12-5 and TRBJ2-3; no definite D call. This CDR3 region has 18 residues. Germline values: CDR1 LGHNT, CDR2 FRNRAP. Trimming stripped 1 base from V and 6 bases from J, with 23 bases between. The CDR3 nucleotides are TGTGCTAGTGGTTTGGGTACCCGTGGCGCCCGGGCCGCGGATACGCAGTATTTT. It specifies CASGLGTRGARAADTQYF.

The rearrangement joins TRBV27 to TRBJ1-2; perhaps TRBD1 as D (5 bases). CDR1 and CDR2 (germline): MNHEY, SMNVEV (reference sequence). Trimming cost V 8 bases and J 7 bases, with 17 bases left between them. CDR3 length: 13 amino acids. CDR3 nucleotides: TGTGCCAGCGGGACCCAAGACTTTGGTGGCTACACCTTC. This gives the protein CASGTQDFGGYTF.

V and J are TRBV7-8 and TRBJ2-1, with 7 bases identical to TRBD2. The CDR3 runs to 16 residues. V shed 5 bases and J 2 bases; nucleotides not matched to a gene: 9. Germline V gene lookup returns CDR1 SGHVS and CDR2 FQNEAQ. CDR3 sequence: CASSPSRAGTYNEQFF. In DNA, the CDR3 is TGTGCCAGCAGCCCCTCAAGAGCGGGGACCTACAATGAGCAGTTCTTC.

The rearrangement joins TRBV7-9 to TRBJ1-2, with a possible D match to TRBD1 (5 bases). Trimming stripped 8 bases from V and 8 bases from J, with 21 bases between. The CDR3 is 14 residues long. Per the germline V gene, CDR1 is SEHNR and CDR2 is FQNEAQ (reference sequence). The CDR3 DNA is TGTGCCAGCTCGCTGTATGAGGGCTGGGACGGCTACACCTTC. It translates to CASSLYEGWDGYTF.

The CDR3 DNA is TGTGCCAGCAGGCGGGGCCCCGTTGAAGAGCAGTACTTC. Translated, it gives CASRRGPVEEQYF. The chain combines TRBV6-5 with TRBJ2-7; perhaps TRBD2 as D (6 bases). Germline lookup yields CDR1 MNHEY and CDR2 SVGAGI. The V and J ends lost 6 bases and 7 bases respectively, with 16 bases between them. CDR3 length: 13 residues.

This chain links TRBV7-8 with TRBJ1-1, with D unclear. Trimming removed 4 bases at V and 4 bases at J, with 10 bases between. Germline CDR1 and CDR2: SGHVS and FQNEAQ. The CDR3 is 13 residues long. CDR3 region: CASSSPRGTEAFF. DNA of the CDR3: TGTGCCAGCAGCTCCCCCCGGGGCACTGAAGCTTTCTTT.

This chain uses TRBV28 with TRBJ1-2; 8 bases match TRBD1. Germline loops: CDR1 MDHEN, CDR2 SYDVKM. Trimming took 4 bases from V and 8 from J; bases not matched to a gene: 6. The CDR3 is 13 amino acids. As DNA, the CDR3 is TGTGCCAGCAGTTGGTCGGACAGGGAAGGCTACACCTTC. It specifies CASSWSDREGYTF.